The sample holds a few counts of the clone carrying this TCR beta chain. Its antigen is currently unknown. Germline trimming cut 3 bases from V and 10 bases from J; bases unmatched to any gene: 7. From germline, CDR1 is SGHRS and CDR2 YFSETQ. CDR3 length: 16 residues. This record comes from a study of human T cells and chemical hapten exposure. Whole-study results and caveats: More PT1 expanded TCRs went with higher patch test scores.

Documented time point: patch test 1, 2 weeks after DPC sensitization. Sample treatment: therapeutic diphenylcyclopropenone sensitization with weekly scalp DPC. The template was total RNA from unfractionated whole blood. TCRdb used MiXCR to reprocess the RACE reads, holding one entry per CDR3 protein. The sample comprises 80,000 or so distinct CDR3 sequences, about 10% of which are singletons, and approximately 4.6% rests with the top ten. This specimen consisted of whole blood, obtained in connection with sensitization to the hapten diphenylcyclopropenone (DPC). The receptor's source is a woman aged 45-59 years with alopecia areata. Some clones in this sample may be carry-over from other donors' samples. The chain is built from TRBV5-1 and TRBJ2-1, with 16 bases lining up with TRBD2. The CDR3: CASSYTGTSGRAEQFF. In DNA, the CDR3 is TGCGCCAGCAGCTACACCGGGACTAGCGGGAGGGCCGAGCAGTTCTTC.